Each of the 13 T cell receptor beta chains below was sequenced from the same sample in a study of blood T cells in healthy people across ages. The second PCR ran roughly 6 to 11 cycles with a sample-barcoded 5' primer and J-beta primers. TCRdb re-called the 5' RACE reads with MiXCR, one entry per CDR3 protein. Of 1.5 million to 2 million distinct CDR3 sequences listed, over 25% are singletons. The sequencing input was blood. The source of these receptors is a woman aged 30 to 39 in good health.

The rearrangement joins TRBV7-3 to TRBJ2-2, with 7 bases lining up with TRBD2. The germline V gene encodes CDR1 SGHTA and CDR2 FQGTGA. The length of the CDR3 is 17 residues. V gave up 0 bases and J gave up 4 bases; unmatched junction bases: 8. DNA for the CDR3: TGTGCCAGCAGCTTAACCCTGAGGACGGGAGGCACCGGGGAGCTGTTTTTT. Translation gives CASSLTLRTGGTGELFF.

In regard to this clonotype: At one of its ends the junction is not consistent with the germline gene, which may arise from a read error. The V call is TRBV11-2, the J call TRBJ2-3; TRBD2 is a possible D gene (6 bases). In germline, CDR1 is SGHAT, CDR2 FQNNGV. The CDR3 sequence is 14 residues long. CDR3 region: CPSGSGTPGNTQYF. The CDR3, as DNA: TGTCCCAGCGGTTCCGGGACTCCGGGTAATACGCAGTATTTT.

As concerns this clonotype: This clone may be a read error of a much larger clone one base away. The CDR3 region has the DNA TGTGCCAGCAGCTTGGAGACTAGCGGGGGGTGGGAGACCCAGTACTTC. Amino acid sequence: CASSLETSGGWETQYF. The gene calls are TRBV7-6 and TRBJ2-5, with TRBD2 matching over 13 bases. CDR1 is SGHVS and CDR2 is FNYEAQ in the germline V gene. J lost 5 bases, V lost 3 bases, and 6 bases had no gene match. The CDR3 runs 16 residues.

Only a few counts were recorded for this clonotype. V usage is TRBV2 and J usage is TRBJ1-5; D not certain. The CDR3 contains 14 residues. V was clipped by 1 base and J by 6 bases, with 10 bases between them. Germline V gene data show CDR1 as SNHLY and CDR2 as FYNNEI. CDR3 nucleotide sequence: TGTGCCAGCAGTGAAGGGGCCAAGGGTCAGCCCCAGCATTTT. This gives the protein CASSEGAKGQPQHF.

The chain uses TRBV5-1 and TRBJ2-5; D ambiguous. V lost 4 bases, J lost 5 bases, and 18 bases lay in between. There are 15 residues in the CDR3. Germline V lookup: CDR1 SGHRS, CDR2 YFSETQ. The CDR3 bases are TGCGCCAGCAGCCCTGGAGCCGGGTCTGGGGAGACCCAGTACTTC. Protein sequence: CASSPGAGSGETQYF.

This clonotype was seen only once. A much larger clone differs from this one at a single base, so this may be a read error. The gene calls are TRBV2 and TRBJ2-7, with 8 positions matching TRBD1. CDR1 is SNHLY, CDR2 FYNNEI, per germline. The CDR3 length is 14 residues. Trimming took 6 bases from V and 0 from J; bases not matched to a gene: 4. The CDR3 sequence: CASRGQESSYEQYF. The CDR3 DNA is TGTGCCAGCAGGGGACAGGAGAGCTCCTACGAGCAGTACTTC. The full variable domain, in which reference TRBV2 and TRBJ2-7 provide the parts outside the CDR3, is EPEVTQTPSHQVTQMGQEVILRCVPISNHLYFYWYRQILGQKVEFLVSFYNNEISEKSEIFDDQFSVERPDGSNFTLKIRSTKLEDSAMYFCASRGQESSYEQYFGPGTRLTVT.

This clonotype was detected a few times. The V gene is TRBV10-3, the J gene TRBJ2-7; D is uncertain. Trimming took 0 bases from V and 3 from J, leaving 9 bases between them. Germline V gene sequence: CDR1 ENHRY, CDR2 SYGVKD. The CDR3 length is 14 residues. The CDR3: CAISESKVNYEQYF. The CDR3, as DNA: TGTGCCATCAGTGAGTCGAAGGTTAACTACGAGCAGTACTTC.

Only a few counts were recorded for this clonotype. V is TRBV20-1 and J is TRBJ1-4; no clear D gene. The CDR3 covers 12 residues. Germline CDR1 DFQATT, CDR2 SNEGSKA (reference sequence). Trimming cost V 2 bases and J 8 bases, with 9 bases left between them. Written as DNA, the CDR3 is TGCAGTGCTAGACTCCCGGGGGAAAAACTGTTTTTT. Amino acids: CSARLPGEKLFF.

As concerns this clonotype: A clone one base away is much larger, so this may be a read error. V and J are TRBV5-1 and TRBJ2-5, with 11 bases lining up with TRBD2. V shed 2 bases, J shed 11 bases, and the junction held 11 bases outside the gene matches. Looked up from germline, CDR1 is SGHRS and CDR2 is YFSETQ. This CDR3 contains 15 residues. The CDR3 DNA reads TGCGCCAGCAGCTTCATAGCGGGGGGGCCTGGTGAGCAGTACTTC. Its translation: CASSFIAGGPGEQYF.

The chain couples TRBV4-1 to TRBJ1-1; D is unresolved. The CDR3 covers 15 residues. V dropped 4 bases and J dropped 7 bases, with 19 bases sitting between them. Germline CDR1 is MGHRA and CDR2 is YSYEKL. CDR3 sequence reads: CASSLSSVTPDEAFF. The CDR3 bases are TGCGCCAGCAGCCTTTCCTCAGTGACACCCGATGAAGCTTTCTTT.

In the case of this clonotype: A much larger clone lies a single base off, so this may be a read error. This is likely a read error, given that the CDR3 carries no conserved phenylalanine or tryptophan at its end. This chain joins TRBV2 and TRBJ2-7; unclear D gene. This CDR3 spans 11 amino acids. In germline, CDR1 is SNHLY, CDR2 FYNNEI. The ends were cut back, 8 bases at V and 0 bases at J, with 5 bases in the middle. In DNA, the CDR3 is TGTGCCAGCGTAAGCTCCTACGAGCAGTACTTA. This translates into CASVSSYEQYL.

The chain's CDR3 is CASSPVKFSKQNAGEQFF. CDR3 bases: TGTGCCAGCAGCCCCGTTAAATTCTCGAAACAAAATGCGGGAGAGCAGTTCTTC. V gene TRBV11-2 combines with J gene TRBJ2-1; D is possibly TRBD2 (6 bases). Trimming took 5 bases from V and 10 from J, leaving 30 bases between them. CDR3 length: 18 amino acids. Germline assignment: CDR1 SGHAT and CDR2 FQNNGV.

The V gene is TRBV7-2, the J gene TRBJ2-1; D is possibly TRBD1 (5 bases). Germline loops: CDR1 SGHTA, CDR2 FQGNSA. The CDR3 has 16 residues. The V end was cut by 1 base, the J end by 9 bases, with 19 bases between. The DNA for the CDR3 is TGTGCCAGCAGCTTAGAGTGGACAACACGCTGGGGTGAGCAGTTCTTC. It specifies CASSLEWTTRWGEQFF.